This entry concerns a single T cell receptor (beta chain). This entry is derived from a study of blood T cell repertoires in COVID-19. TCRdb keeps only in-frame clones here, not all; method: immunoSEQ multiplex PCR. Among fewer than 250,000 clones listed, around nine tenths were seen once. V was cut by 3 bases and J by 8 bases, with 15 bases left in between. This CDR3 contains 15 residues. Looked up from germline, CDR1 is KGHDR and CDR2 is SFDVKD. This sequence joins TRBV24-1 and TRBJ2-2; perhaps TRBD1 as D (5 bases). Material for sequencing was peripheral blood. This sequence was found in a man in his forties with acute or convalescent COVID-19. The CDR3 bases are TGTGCCACCAGTGATAACAGAAGGGGTCGGGGGGAGCTGTTTTTT. Its protein is CATSDNRRGRGELFF.